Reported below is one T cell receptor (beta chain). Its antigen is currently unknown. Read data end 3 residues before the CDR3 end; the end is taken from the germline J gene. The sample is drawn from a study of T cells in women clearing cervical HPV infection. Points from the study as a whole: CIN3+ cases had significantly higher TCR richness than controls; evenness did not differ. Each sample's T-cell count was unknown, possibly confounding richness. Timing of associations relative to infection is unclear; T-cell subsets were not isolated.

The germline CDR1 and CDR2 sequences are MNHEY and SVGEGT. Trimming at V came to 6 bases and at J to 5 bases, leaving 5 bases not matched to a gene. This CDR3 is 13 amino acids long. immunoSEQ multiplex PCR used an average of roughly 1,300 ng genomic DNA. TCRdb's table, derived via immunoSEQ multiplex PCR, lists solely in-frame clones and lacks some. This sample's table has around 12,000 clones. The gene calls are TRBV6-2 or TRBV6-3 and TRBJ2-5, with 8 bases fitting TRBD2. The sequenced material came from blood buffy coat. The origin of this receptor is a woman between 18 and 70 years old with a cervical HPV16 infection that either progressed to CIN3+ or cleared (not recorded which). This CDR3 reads CASRPTSVETQYF. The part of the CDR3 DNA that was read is TGTGCCAGCAGACCGACTAGCGTGGAGACC.